This T cell receptor beta chain originates from a study of T cell changes during pregnancy in multiple sclerosis. TCRdb's table, derived via immunoSEQ multiplex PCR, lists solely in-frame clones and lacks some. Of 56,000 or so clones listed, over 75% are singletons. The CDR3 has 14 amino acids. CDR1 and CDR2 (germline): SGHNT, YYREEE (reference sequence). V was pared by 4 bases and J by 4 bases, with 13 bases between. This sequence joins TRBV5-4 and TRBJ2-3; D is perhaps TRBD1 (6 bases). This sequence originates from a female donor with multiple sclerosis, enrolled in a pregnancy study. Specimen: peripheral blood, collected after pregnancy. The DNA for the CDR3 is TGTGCCAGCAGCCAACAGGGTGCTGCAGATACGCAGTATTTT. The encoded protein is CASSQQGAADTQYF.